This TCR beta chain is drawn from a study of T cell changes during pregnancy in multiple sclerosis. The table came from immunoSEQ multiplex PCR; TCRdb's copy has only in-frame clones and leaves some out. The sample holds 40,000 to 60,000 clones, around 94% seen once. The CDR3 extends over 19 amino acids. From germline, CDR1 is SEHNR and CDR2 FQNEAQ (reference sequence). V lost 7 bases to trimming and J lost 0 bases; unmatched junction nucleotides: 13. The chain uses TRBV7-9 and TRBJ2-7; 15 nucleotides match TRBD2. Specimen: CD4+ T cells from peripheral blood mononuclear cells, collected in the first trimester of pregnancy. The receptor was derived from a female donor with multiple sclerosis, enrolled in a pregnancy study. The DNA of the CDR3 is TGTGCCAGCACCCGAGGCCTGGGACTAGCGGGGGGCACCTCCTACGAGCAGTACTTC. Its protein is CASTRGLGLAGGTSYEQYF.